This T cell receptor (beta chain) was observed in a study of identical twins. The study, taken as a whole, reports: With beta out-of-frame sequences, excess sharing by twins was weaker. Possibly, invariant MAIT and iNKT cells partly confounded zero-insertion analyses.

V lost 4 bases to trimming and J lost 8 bases, with 24 bases between them. This CDR3 region has 17 residues. The germline V gene has CDR1 LNHDA and CDR2 SQIVND (reference sequence). This clonotype has only a few counts. The antigen is undetermined. Unique molecular identifiers were present on the cDNA, which also gained a universal primer site by template switching. TCRdb fed the 5' RACE reads into MiXCR, producing one record per CDR3 protein. Among a few hundred thousand distinct CDR3 sequences listed, about 13% were seen once. A further study also used this sample, focusing on yellow fever vaccine responses in identical twins. As that report states: It has been reported that, in twins, the vaccine T cell response seemed partly convergent and partly personalized.

The chain has TRBV19 and TRBJ2-1, with a weak D call TRBD1 (6 bases). The receptor was isolated from a woman younger than 35 in good health. What was sequenced was memory (CD45RO+) T cells sorted from blood. CDR3: CASSTIHGAGAVDEQFF. The CDR3 DNA sequence: TGTGCCAGTAGTACCATCCATGGGGCAGGGGCGGTGGATGAGCAGTTCTTC. The variable domain in full, with the rest retrieved from reference TRBV19 and TRBJ2-1, is DGGITQSPKYLFRKEGQNVTLSCEQNLNHDAMYWYRQDPGQGLRLIYYSQIVNDFQKGDIAEGYSVSREKKESFPLTVTSAQKNPTAFYLCASSTIHGAGAVDEQFFGPGTRLTVL.